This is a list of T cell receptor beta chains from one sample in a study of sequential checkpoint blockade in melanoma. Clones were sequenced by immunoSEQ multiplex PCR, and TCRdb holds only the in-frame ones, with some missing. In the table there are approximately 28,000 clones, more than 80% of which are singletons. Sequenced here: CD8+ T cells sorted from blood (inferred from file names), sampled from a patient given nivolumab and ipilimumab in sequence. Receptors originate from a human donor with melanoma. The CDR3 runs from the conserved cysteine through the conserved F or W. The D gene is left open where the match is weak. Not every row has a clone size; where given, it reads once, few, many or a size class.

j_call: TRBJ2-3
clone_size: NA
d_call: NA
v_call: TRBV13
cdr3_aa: CASSPSGPSYTQYF
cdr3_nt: TGTGCCAGCAGCCCGTCGGGTCCCAGTTATACGCAGTATTTT

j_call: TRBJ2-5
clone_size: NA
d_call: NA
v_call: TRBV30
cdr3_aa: CAWSWGDEKTQYF
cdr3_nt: TGTGCCTGGAGTTGGGGGGATGAGAAGACCCAGTACTTC

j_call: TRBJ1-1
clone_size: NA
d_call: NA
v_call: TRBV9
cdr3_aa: CASSLGSTEAFF
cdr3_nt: TGTGCCAGCAGCCTAGGGAGCACTGAAGCTTTCTTT

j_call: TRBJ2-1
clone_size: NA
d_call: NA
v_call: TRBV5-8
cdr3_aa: CASSLGGEQFF
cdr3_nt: TGTGCCAGCAGCTTAGGGGGTGAGCAGTTCTTC

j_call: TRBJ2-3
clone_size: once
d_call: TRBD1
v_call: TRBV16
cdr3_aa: CASSQNAAGGSTDTQYF
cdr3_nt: TGTGCCAGCAGCCAGAATGCAGCAGGGGGCAGCACAGATACGCAGTATTTT

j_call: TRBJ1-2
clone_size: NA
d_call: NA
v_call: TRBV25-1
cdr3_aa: CASSELAVRGGYTF
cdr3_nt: TGTGCCAGCAGTGAATTAGCAGTTCGTGGTGGCTACACCTTC

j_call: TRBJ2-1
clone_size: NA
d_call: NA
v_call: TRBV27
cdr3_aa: CASTAGTLNEQFF
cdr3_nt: TGTGCCAGCACGGCAGGTACTTTGAATGAGCAGTTCTTC

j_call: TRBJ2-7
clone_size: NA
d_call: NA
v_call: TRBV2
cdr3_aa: CAILRRVTYEQYF
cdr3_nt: TGTGCCATCCTTCGGAGGGTCACCTACGAGCAGTACTTC

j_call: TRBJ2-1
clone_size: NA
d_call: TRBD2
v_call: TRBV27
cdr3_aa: CASSYGTSGSYEQFF
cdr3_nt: TGTGCCAGCAGTTATGGGACTAGCGGGAGCTATGAGCAGTTCTTC

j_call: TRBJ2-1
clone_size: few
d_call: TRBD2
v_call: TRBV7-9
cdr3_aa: CASSSPTSTISDEQFF
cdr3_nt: TGTGCCAGCAGCTCGCCGACTAGCACTATAAGCGATGAGCAGTTCTTC

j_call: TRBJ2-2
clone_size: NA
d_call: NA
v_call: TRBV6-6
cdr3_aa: CAIRTDLNTGELFF
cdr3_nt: TGTGCCATCAGGACAGACCTGAACACCGGGGAGCTGTTTTTT

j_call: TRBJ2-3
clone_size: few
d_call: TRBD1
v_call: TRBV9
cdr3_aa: CASSRGQGPDTQYF
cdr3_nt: TGTGCCAGCAGCCGAGGACAGGGTCCAGATACGCAGTATTTT

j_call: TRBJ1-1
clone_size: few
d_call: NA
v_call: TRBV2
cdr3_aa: CASSSDTEAFF
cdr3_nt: TGTGCCAGCAGCTCAGACACTGAAGCTTTCTTT

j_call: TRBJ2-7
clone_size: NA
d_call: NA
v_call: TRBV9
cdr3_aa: CASSVDDRMSSYEQYF
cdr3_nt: TGTGCCAGCAGCGTAGACGACAGGATGAGCTCCTACGAGCAGTACTTC

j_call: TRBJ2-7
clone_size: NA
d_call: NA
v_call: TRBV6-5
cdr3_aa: CASSYSKRDEQYF
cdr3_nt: TGTGCCAGCAGTTACTCGAAACGGGACGAGCAGTACTTC

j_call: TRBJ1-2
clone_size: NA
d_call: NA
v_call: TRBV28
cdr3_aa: CASSGEGYGYTF
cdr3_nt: TGTGCCAGCAGCGGGGAAGGTTATGGCTACACCTTC

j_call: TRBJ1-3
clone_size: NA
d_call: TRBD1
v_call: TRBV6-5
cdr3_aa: CASSPGQGYTIYF
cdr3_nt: TGTGCCAGCAGTCCGGGACAGGGATACACCATATATTTT

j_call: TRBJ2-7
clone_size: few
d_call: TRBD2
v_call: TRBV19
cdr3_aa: CASSLASGGPYEQYF
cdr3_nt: TGTGCCAGTAGTCTTGCCAGCGGGGGACCCTACGAGCAGTACTTC